This TCR beta chain was observed in a study of T cell repertoires in cytomegalovirus infection. The overall study: CMV infection together with matching HLA type was indicated by public TCR beta signatures.

As regards this clonotype: Its antigen is as yet unknown.

From the reads, TCRdb called clonotypes with MiXCR, one entry per CDR3 protein. The top ten clones hold around 13% of a sample with about 770,000 distinct CDR3 sequences, roughly 28% of them seen once. Trimming cost V 3 bases and J 8 bases; bases outside gene matches: 7. This CDR3 has 15 amino acids. Germline V CDR1 and CDR2: SGDLS, YYNGEE. The chain links TRBV9 to TRBJ2-1; 11 bases fit TRBD1. Sequencing used cultured CD8+ T cells from PBMCs, obtained from culture after CMV antigen stimulation. This TCR was sampled from a human donor in good health (CMV status not recorded). Some clones in this sample may be carry-over from other donors' samples. Written as DNA, the CDR3 is TGTGCCAGCAGCGATCTTGGGACAGGGGGGGATGAGCAGTTCTTC. Protein sequence: CASSDLGTGGDEQFF.